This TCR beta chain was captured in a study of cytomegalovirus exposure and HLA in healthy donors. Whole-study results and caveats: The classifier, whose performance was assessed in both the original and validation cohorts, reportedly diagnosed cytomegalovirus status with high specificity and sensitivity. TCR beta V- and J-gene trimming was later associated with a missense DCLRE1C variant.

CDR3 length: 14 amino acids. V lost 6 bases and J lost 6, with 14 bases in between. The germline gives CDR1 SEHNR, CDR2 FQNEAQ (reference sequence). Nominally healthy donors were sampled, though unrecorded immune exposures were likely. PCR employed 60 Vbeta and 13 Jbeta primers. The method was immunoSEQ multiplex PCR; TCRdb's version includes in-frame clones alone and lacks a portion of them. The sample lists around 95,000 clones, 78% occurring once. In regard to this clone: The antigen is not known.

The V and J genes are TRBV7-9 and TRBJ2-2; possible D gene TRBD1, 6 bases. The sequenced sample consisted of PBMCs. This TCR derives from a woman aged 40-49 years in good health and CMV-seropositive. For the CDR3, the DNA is TGTGCCAGCAGTCCACAGGGAGCTCCCGGGGAGCTGTTTTTT. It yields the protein CASSPQGAPGELFF.